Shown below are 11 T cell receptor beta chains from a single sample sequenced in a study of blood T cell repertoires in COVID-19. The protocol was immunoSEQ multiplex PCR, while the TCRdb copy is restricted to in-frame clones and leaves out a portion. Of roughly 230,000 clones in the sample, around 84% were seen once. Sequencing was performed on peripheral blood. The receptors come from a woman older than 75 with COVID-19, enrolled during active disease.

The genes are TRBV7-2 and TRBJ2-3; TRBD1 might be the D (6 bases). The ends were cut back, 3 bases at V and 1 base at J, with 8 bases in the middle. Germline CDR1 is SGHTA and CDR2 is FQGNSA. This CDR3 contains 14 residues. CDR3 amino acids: CASSFRTGTDTQYF. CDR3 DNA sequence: TGTGCCAGCAGCTTCCGGACAGGCACAGATACGCAGTATTTT.

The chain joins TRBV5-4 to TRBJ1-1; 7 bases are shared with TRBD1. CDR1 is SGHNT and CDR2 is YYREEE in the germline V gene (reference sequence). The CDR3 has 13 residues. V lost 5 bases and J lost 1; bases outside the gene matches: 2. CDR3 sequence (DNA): TGTGCCAGCAGAGGGACAGCGAACACTGAAGCTTTCTTT. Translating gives CASRGTANTEAFF. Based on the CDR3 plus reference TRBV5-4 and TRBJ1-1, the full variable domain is ETGVTQSPTHLIKTRGQQVTLRCSSQSGHNTVSWYQQALGQGPQFIFQYYREEENGRGNFPPRFSGLQFPNYSSELNVNALELDDSALYLCASRGTANTEAFFGQGTRLTVV.

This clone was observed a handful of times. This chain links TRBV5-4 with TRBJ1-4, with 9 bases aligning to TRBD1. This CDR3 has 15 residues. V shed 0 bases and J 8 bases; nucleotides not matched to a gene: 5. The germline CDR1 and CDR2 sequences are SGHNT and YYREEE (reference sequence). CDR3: CASSLGDRVGEKLFF. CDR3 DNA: TGTGCCAGCAGCTTGGGGGACAGGGTTGGGGAAAAACTGTTTTTT.

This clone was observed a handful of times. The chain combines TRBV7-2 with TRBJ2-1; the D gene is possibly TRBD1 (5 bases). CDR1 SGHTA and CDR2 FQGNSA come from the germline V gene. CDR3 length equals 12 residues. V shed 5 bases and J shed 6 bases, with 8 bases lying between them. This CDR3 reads CASSSRANEQFF. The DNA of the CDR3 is TGTGCCAGCAGCAGCAGGGCCAATGAGCAGTTCTTC.

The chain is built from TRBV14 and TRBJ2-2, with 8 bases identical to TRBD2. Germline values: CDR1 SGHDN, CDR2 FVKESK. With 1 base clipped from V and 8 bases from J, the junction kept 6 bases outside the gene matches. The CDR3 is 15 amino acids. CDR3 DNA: TGTGCCAGCAGCCAAGCCAGCGGGGGCCGAGGGGAGCTGTTTTTT. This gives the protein CASSQASGGRGELFF. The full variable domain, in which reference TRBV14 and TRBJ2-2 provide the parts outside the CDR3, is EAGVTQFPSHSVIEKGQTVTLRCDPISGHDNLYWYRRVMGKEIKFLLHFVKESKQDESGMPNNRFLAERTGGTYSTLKVQPAELEDSGVYFCASSQASGGRGELFFGEGSRLTVL.

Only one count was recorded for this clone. DNA of the CDR3: TGTGCCAGCAGTTTAGAACTGATGAACACTGAAGCTTTCTTT. Translated: CASSLELMNTEAFF. This chain joins TRBV28 and TRBJ1-1, with D uncertain. The germline V gene has CDR1 MDHEN and CDR2 SYDVKM. The ends were cut back, 2 bases at V and 0 bases at J, with 7 bases in the middle. The CDR3 has 14 residues.

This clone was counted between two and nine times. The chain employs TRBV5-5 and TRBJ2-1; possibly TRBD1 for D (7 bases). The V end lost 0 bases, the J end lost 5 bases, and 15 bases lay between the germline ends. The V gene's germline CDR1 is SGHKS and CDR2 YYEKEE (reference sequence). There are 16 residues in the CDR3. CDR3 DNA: TGTGCCAGCAGCTTGGATAGGCCAGGGGGGCACAATGAGCAGTTCTTC. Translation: CASSLDRPGGHNEQFF.

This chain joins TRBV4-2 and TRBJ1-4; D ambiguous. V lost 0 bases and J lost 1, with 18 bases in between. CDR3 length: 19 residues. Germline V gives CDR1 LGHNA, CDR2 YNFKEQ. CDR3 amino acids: CASSQEGWGGLGTNEKLFF. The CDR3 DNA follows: TGTGCCAGCAGCCAAGAAGGGTGGGGAGGGCTGGGAACTAATGAAAAACTGTTTTTT.

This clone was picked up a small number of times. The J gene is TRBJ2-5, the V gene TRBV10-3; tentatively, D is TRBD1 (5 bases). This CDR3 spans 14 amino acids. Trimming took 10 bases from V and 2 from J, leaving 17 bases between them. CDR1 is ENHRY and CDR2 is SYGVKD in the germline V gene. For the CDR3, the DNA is TGTGCCACCCTGTCTGTACCAGGGCAAGAGACCCAGTACTTC. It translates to CATLSVPGQETQYF.

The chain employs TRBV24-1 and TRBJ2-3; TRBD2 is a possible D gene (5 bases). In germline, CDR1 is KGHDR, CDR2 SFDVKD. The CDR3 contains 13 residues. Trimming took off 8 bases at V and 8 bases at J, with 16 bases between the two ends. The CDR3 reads CATNGAGEATQYF. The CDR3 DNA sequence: TGTGCCACCAACGGCGCGGGCGAGGCTACGCAGTATTTT.

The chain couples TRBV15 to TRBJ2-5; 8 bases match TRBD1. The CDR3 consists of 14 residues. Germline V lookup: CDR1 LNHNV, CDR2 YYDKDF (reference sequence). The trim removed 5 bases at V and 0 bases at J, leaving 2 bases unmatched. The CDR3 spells CATSGDRYQETQYF. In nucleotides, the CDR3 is TGTGCCACCAGCGGGGACAGGTACCAAGAGACCCAGTACTTC.